Sequencing of this T cell receptor beta chain was carried out in a study of blood T cell repertoires in COVID-19. Study-level information: PBMCs, B-cell-depleted T cells, or T cells provided the cDNA or gDNA that made up the material.

Authors' methods: Reference gene primer amplification gave estimated nucleated cell counts. The data were produced by immunoSEQ multiplex PCR, yet TCRdb's version contains in-frame clones alone and is incomplete. The DNA was the basis for D and trimming; V, J and clone size are from that table. The sample includes about 140,000 clones, about 80% seen only once; the top ten take 2.5% to 3%. Participants, about 18 to 90 years old, spanned around 25 US areas. Membership in each cohort depended on participant-reported clinical history. The CDR3 extends over 13 amino acids. The germline V gene encodes CDR1 LGHDT and CDR2 YNNKEL (reference sequence). V was pared by 3 bases and J by 1 base, with 6 bases between.

The chain carries TRBV3-1 (or the pseudogene TRBV3-2) and TRBJ1-1; possible D gene TRBD1, 5 bases. This clonotype was sampled from a woman aged 45-65 years who had recovered from COVID-19. Sample: PBMCs or T cells enriched from blood (not recorded which). The CDR3 DNA reads as TGTGCCAGCAGCCAGCAGGGGAACACTGAAGCTTTCTTT. It encodes CASSQQGNTEAFF.